The source of this TCR beta chain is a study of shared clonotypes between healthy human individuals. Study background: CD4 naive and memory got three plates each, CD8 naive two, CD8 memory one. Findings of the study overall: The diversity represented, both genetic and in exposure history, was limited by few donors.

Authors' analysis steps: ImmunoSEQ only sent back junction sequences with no quality scores, so filtering was done differently. The assay was immunoSEQ multiplex PCR, and TCRdb's table has in-frame clones only and misses some. For V, J and clone size, that table is used; D and trimming come from the DNA. The sample gives about 1 million clones, under 80% of which show up once; 1.4% to 1.5% is in the top ten. CDR3 length equals 11 residues. V was trimmed by 5 bases and J by 7 bases, leaving 8 bases between them. Germline lookup yields CDR1 MNHEY and CDR2 SVGAGI. Turning to this clone: Its specificity is not known.

The clonotype originates from a man aged 18 to 30 in good health. The sample consisted of memory CD4+ T cells sorted from blood. The subset denotes: CD45RA-negative fraction. The rearrangement links TRBV6-5 to TRBJ1-2; D not certain. CDR3 DNA: TGTGCCAGCAGTACCCCCGGTGGCTACACCTTC. It is translated as CASSTPGGYTF.